This TCR beta chain was recorded in a study of blood T cell repertoires in COVID-19. On the study more broadly: PBMCs, B-cell-depleted T cells, or T cells were the source of the cDNA or gDNA that made up the material.

This clone was recorded a few times. In the original workflow: The authors estimated nucleated cell counts from reference gene primer amplification. Profiled with immunoSEQ multiplex PCR; TCRdb holds only in-frame clones, not every one. V and J calls plus clone size are reproduced from that table; the DNA served to infer D and trimming. This sample has hundreds of thousands of clones, with about 85% found just once. Germline CDR1 MDHEN, CDR2 SYDVKM. Trimming removed 7 bases at V and 0 bases at J, with 18 bases between. The CDR3 contains 16 residues. This chain connects TRBV28 to TRBJ1-2; D possibly corresponds to TRBD1 (5 bases). This receptor was obtained from a man between 25 and 39 years old with active or convalescent COVID-19. The source material was peripheral blood. CDR3 protein: CASTPAGGSTNYGYTF. The CDR3 DNA is TGTGCCAGCACCCCCGCCGGGGGGTCGACTAACTATGGCTACACCTTC.